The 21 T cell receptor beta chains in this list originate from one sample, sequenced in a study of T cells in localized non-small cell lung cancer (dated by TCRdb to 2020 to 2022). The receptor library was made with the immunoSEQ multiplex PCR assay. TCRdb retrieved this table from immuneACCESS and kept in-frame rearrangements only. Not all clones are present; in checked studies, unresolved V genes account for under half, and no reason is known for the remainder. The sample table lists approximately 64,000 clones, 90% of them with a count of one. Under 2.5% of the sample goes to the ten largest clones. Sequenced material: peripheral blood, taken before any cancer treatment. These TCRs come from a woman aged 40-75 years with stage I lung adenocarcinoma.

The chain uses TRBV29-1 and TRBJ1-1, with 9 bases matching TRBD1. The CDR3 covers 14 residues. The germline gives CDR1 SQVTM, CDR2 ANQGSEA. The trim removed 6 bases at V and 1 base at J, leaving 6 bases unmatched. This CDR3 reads CSVPGTGPNTEAFF. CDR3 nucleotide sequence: TGCAGCGTCCCCGGGACAGGGCCGAACACTGAAGCTTTCTTT.

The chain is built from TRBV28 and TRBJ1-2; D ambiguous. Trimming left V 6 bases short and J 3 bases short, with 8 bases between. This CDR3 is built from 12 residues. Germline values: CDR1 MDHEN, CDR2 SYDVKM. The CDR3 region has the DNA TGTGCCAGCAGCCCCGCGGACTATGGCTACACCTTC. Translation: CASSPADYGYTF.

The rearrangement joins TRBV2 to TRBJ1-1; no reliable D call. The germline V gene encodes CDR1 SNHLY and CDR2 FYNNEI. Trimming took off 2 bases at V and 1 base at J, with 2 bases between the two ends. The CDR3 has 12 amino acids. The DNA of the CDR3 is TGTGCCAGCAGTGAACAGAACACTGAAGCTTTCTTT. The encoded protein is CASSEQNTEAFF.

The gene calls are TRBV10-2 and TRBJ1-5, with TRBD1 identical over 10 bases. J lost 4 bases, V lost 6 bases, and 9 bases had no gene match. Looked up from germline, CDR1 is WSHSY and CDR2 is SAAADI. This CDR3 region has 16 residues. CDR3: CASSPGTGDRNQPQHF. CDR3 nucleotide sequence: TGCGCCAGCAGCCCCGGGACAGGGGATCGTAATCAGCCCCAGCATTTT.

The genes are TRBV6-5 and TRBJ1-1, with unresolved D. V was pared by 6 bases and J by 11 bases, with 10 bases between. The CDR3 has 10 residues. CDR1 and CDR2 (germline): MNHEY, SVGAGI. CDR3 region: CASSWGLAFF. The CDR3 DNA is TGTGCCAGCAGCTGGGGTTTGGCTTTCTTT.

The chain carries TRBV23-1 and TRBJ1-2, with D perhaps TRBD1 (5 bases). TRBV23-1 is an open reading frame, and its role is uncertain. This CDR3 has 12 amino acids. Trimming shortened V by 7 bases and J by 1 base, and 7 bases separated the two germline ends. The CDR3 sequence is CASKTGNYGYTF. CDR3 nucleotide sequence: TGCGCCAGCAAAACAGGTAACTATGGCTACACCTTC.

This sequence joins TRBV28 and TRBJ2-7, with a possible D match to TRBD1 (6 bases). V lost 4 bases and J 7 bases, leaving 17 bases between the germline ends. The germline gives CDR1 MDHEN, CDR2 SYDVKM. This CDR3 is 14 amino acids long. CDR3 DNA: TGTGCCAGCAGTTCCGGGACAACCCCGTGGGAGCAGTACTTC. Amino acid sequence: CASSSGTTPWEQYF.

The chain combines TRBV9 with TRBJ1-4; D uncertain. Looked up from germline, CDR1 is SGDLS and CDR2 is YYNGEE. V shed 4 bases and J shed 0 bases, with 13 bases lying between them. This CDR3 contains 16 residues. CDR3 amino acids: CASSSRAFATNEKLFF. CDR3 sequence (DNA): TGTGCCAGCAGCTCCCGTGCCTTTGCAACTAATGAAAAACTGTTTTTT.

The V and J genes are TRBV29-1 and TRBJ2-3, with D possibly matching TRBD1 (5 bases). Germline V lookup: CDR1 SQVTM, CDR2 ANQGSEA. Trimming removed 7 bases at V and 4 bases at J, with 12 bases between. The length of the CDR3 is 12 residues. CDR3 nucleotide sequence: TGCAGCGCCCAGGGTGAGGCAGATACGCAGTATTTT. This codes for CSAQGEADTQYF.

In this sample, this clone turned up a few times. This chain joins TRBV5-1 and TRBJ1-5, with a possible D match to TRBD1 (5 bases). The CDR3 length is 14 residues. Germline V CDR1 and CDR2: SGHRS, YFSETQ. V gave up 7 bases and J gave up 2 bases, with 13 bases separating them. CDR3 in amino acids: CASAEGLGNQPQHF. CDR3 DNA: TGCGCCAGCGCCGAGGGGTTGGGCAATCAGCCCCAGCATTTT.

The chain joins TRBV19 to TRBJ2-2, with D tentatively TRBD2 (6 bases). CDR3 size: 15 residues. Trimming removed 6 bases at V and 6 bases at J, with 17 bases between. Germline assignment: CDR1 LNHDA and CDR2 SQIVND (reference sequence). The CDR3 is CASSEGRNYPGELFF. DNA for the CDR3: TGTGCCAGTAGCGAAGGGAGGAATTACCCCGGGGAGCTGTTTTTT.

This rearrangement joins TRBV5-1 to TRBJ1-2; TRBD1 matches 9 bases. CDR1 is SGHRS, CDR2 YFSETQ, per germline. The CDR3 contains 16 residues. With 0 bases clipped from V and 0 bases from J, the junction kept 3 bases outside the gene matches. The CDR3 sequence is CASSLGTGAPNYGYTF. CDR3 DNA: TGCGCCAGCAGCTTGGGGACAGGGGCGCCTAACTATGGCTACACCTTC.

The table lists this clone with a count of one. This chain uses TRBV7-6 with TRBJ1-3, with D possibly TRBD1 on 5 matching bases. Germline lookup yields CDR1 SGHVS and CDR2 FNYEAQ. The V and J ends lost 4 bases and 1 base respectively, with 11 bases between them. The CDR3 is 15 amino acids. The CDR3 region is CASSSTGFSGNTIYF. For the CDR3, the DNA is TGTGCCAGCAGCTCAACAGGTTTTTCTGGAAACACCATATATTTT.

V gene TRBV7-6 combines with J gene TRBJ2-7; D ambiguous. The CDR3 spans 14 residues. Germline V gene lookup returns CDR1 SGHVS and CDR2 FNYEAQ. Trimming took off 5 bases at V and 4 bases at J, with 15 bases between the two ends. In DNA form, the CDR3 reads TGTGCCAGCAGCGAAACTGGCGAAACGTACGAGCAGTACTTC. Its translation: CASSETGETYEQYF.

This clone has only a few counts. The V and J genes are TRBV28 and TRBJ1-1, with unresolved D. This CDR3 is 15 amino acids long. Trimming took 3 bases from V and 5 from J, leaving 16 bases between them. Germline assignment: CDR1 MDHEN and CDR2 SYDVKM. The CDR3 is CASSFYGAGGTEAFF. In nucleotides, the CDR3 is TGTGCCAGCAGTTTTTATGGCGCCGGCGGGACTGAAGCTTTCTTT.

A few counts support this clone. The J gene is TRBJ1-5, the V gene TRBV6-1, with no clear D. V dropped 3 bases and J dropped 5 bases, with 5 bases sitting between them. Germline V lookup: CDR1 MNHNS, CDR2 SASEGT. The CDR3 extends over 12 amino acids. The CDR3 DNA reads TGTGCCAGCAGTGATGGATATCAGCCCCAGCATTTT. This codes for CASSDGYQPQHF.

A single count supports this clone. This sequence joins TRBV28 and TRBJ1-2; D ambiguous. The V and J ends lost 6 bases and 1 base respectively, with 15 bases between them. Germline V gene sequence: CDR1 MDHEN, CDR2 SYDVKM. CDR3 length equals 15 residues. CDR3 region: CASRPGPDFNYGYTF. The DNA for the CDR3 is TGTGCCAGCAGACCCGGACCGGACTTTAACTATGGCTACACCTTC.

CDR3 sequence reads: CASSLGLIGRFTGELFF. In DNA form, the CDR3 reads TGTGCCAGCAGTTTGGGCCTCATAGGGAGATTCACCGGGGAGCTGTTTTTT. The V gene is TRBV28, the J gene TRBJ2-2; maybe TRBD2 (5 bases). Germline V lookup: CDR1 MDHEN, CDR2 SYDVKM. Trimming removed 3 bases from V and 4 bases from J, with 18 bases in between. The CDR3 consists of 17 residues.

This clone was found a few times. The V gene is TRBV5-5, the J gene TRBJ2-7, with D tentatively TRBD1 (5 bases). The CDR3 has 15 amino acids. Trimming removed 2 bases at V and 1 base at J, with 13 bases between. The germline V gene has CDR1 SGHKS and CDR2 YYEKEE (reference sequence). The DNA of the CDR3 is TGTGCCAGCAGCTTTGAAAGGGGCAGGTCCTACGAGCAGTACTTC. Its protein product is CASSFERGRSYEQYF.

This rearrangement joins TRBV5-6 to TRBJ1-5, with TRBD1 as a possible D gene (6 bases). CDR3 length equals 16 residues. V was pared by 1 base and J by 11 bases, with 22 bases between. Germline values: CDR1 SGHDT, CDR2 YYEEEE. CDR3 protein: CASSLNRDTPRGAQHF. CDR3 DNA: TGTGCCAGCAGCTTGAATAGGGACACCCCGCGAGGAGCCCAGCATTTT.

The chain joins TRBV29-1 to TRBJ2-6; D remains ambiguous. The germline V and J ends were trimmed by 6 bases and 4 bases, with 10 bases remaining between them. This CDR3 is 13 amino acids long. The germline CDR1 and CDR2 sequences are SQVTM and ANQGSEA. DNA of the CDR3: TGCAGCGTCGACGAAGGAGGGGCCAACGTCCTGACTTTC. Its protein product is CSVDEGGANVLTF.